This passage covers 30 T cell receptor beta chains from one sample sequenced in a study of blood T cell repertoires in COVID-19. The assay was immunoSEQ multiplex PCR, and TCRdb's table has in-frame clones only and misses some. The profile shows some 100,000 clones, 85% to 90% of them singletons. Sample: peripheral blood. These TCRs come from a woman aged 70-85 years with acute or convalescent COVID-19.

The CDR3, as DNA: TGCGCCAGCAGCCAAGACCCCGGAAGGCGGGCAGATACGCAGTATTTT. It yields the protein CASSQDPGRRADTQYF. The chain has TRBV4-1 and TRBJ2-3; D might be TRBD2 (5 bases). V was clipped by 0 bases and J by 4 bases, with 14 bases between them. Germline V gives CDR1 MGHRA, CDR2 YSYEKL. This CDR3 is built from 16 residues.

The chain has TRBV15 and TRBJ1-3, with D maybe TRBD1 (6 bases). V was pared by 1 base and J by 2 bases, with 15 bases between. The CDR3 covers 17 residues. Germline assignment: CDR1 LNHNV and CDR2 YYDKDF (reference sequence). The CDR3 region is CATSRVGIRDTGNTIYF. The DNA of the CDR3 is TGTGCCACCAGCAGAGTAGGGATTAGGGACACTGGAAACACCATATATTTT. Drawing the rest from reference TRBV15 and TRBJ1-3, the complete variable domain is DAMVIQNPRYQVTQFGKPVTLSCSQTLNHNVMYWYQQKSSQAPKLLFHYYDKDFNNEADTPDNFQSRRPNTSFCFLDIRSPGLGDTAMYLCATSRVGIRDTGNTIYFGEGSWLTVV.

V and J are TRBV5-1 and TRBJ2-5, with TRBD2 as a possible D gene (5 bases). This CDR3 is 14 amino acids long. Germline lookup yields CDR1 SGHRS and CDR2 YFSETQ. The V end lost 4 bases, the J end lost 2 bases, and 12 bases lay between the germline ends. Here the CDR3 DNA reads TGCGCCAGCAGCCCTGGCGGGCAGCAAGAGACCCAGTACTTC. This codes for CASSPGGQQETQYF.

The CDR3 DNA sequence: TGTGCCAGCAGCCCACGGCAGGGCGGTAGGGACACTGAAGCTTTCTTT. Protein: CASSPRQGGRDTEAFF. J is TRBJ1-1 and V is TRBV3-1 (or the pseudogene TRBV3-2), with D maybe TRBD1 (5 bases). V was cut by 4 bases and J by 3 bases, with 18 bases left in between. This CDR3 spans 16 amino acids. The germline V gene has CDR1 LGHDT and CDR2 YNNKEL (reference sequence).

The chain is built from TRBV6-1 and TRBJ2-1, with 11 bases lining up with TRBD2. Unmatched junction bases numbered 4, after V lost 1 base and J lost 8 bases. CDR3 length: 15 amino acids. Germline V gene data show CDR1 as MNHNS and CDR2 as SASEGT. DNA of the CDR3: TGTGCCAGCAGTGAAGTCCTAGCGGGAGGCTATGAGCAGTTCTTC. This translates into CASSEVLAGGYEQFF.

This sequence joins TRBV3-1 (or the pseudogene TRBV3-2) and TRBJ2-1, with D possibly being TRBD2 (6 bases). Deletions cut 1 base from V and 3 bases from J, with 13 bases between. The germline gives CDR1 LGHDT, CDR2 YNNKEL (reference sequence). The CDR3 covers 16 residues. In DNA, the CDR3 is TGTGCCAGCAGCCAAGTGCTAGCGCTGGACTACAATGAGCAGTTCTTC. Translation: CASSQVLALDYNEQFF.

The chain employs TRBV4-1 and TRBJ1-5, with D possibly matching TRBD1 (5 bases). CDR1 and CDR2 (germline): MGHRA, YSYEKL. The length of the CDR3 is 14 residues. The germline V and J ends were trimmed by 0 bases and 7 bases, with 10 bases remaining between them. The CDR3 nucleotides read TGCGCCAGCAGCCAAGATTACAGGATACAGCCCCAGCATTTT. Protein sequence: CASSQDYRIQPQHF.

This chain's CDR3 is CASIQGAFGRMLNTEAFF. For the CDR3, the DNA is TGTGCCAGCATTCAAGGGGCGTTCGGGAGGATGCTGAACACTGAAGCTTTCTTT. The gene calls are TRBV28 and TRBJ1-1; D may be TRBD1 (5 bases). From germline, CDR1 is MDHEN and CDR2 SYDVKM. The ends were cut back, 7 bases at V and 0 bases at J, with 24 bases in the middle. The CDR3 has 18 amino acids. Variable domain in full (rest from reference TRBV28 and TRBJ1-1): DVKVTQSSRYLVKRTGEKVFLECVQDMDHENMFWYRQDPGLGLRLIYFSYDVKMKEKGDIPEGYSVSREKKERFSLILESASTNQTSMYLCASIQGAFGRMLNTEAFFGQGTRLTVV.

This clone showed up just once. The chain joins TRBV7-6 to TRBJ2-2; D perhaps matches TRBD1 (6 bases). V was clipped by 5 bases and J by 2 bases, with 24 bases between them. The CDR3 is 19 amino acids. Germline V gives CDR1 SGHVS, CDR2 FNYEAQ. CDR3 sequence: CASSPPTYTGHLNTGELFF. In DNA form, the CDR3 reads TGTGCCAGCAGCCCCCCTACCTACACGGGACATCTTAACACCGGGGAGCTGTTTTTT.

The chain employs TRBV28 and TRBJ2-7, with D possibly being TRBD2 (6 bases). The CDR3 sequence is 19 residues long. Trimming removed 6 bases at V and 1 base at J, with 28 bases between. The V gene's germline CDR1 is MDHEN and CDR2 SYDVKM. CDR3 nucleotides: TGTGCCAGCAGCCGAAAGTTTAAGGCCCTTAGCGGTGAGTCCTACGAGCAGTACTTC. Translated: CASSRKFKALSGESYEQYF.

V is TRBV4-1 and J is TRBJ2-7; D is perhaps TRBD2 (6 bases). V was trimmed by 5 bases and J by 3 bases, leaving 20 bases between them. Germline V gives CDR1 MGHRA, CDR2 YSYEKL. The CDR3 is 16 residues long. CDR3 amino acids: CASSKRSFSEGYEQYF. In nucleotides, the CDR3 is TGCGCCAGCAGCAAGCGCTCGTTTTCGGAGGGCTACGAGCAGTACTTC.

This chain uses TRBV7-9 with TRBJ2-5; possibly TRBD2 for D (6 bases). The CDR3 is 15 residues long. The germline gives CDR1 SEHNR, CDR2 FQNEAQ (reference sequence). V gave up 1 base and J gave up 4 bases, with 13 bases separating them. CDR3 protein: CASSLGTTQGETQYF. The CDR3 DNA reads TGTGCCAGCAGCTTAGGGACTACCCAGGGAGAGACCCAGTACTTC.

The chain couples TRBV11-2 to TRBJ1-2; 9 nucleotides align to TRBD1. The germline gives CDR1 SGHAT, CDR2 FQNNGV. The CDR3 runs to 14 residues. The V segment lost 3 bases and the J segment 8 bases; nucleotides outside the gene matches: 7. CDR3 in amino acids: CASSFSQGARGYTF. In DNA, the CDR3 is TGTGCCAGCAGCTTCTCACAGGGGGCGCGCGGCTACACCTTC. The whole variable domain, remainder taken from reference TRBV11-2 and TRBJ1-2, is EAGVAQSPRYKIIEKRQSVAFWCNPISGHATLYWYQQILGQGPKLLIQFQNNGVVDDSQLPKDRFSAERLKGVDSTLKIQPAKLEDSAVYLCASSFSQGARGYTFGSGTRLTVV.

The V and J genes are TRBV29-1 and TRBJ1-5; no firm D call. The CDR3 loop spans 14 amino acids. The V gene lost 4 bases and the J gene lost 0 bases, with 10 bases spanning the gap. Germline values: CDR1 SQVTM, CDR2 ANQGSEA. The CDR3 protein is CSVGGSSSNQPQHF. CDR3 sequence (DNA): TGCAGCGTTGGTGGGTCTAGTAGCAATCAGCCCCAGCATTTT.

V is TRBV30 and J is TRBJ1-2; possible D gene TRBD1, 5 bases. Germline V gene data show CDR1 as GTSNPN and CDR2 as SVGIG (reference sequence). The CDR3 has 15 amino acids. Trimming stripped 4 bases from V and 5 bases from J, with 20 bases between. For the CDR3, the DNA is TGTGCCTGGACACCTCAGACAGCGAAGATTTATGGCTACACCTTC. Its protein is CAWTPQTAKIYGYTF.

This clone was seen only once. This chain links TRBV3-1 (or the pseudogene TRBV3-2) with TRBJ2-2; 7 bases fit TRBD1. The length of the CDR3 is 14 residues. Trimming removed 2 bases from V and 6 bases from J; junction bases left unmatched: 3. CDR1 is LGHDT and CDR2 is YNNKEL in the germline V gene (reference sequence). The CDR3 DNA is TGTGCCAGCAGCCAACACCAGGGGGCCGGGGAGCTGTTTTTT. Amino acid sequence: CASSQHQGAGELFF.

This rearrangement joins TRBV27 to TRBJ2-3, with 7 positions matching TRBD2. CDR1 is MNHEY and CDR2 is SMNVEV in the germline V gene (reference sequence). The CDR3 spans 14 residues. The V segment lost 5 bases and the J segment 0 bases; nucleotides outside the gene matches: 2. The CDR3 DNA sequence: TGTGCCAGCAGTCATAGCGGGAGCACAGATACGCAGTATTTT. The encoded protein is CASSHSGSTDTQYF.

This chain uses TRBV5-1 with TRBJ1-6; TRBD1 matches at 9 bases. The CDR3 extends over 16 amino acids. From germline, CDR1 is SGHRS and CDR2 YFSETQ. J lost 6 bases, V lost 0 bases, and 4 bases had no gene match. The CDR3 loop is CASSLATGGVNSPLHF. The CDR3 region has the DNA TGCGCCAGCAGCTTGGCTACAGGGGGCGTTAATTCACCCCTCCACTTT.

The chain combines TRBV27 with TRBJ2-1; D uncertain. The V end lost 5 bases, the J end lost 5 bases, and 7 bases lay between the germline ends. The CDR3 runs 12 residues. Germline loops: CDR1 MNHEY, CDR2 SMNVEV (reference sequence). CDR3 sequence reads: CASSTINNEQFF. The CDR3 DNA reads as TGTGCCAGCAGTACAATTAACAATGAGCAGTTCTTC.

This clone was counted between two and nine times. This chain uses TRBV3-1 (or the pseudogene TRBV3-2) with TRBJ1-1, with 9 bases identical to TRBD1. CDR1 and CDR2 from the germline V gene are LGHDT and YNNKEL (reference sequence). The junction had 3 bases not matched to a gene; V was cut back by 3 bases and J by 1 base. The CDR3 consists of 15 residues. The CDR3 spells CASSQMDRGNTEAFF. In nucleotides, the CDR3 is TGTGCCAGCAGCCAGATGGACAGGGGGAACACTGAAGCTTTCTTT.

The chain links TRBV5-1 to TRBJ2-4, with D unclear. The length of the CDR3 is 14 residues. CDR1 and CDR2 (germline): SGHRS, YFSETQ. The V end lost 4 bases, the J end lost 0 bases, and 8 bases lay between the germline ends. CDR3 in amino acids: CASSAELAKNIQYF. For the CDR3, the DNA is TGCGCCAGCAGCGCGGAGTTAGCCAAAAACATTCAGTACTTC.

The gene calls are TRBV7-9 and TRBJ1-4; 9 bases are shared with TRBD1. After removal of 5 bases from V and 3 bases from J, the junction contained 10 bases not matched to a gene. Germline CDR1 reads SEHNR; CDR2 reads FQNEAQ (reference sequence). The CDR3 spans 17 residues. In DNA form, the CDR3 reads TGTGCCAGCAGCCCCCTGGGACAGGGTACGTCTAATGAAAAACTGTTTTTT. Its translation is CASSPLGQGTSNEKLFF.

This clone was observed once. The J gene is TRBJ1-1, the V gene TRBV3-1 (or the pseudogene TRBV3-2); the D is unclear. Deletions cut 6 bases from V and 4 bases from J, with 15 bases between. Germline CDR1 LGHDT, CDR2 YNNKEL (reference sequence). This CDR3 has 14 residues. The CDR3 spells CASSRVGGGTEAFF. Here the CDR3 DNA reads TGTGCCAGCAGTCGGGTGGGAGGCGGCACTGAAGCTTTCTTT.

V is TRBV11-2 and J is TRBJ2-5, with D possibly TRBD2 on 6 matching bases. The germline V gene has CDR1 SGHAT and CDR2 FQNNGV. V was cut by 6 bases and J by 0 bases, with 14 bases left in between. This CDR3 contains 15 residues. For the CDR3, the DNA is TGTGCCAGCAGGCTGGGCGGGGAGTACCAAGAGACCCAGTACTTC. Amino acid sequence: CASRLGGEYQETQYF.

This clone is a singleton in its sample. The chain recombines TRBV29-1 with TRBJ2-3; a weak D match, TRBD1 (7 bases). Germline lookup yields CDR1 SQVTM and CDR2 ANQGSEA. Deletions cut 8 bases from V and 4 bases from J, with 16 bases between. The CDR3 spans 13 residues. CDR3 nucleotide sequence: TGCAGCAGTCGACAGGGAGGTTCAGATACGCAGTATTTT. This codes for CSSRQGGSDTQYF.

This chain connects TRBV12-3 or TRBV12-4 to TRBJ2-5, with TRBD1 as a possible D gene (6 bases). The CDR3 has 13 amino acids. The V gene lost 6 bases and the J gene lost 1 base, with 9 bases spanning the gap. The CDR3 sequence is CASSWTAQETQYF. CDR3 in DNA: TGTGCCAGCAGCTGGACAGCCCAAGAGACCCAGTACTTC.

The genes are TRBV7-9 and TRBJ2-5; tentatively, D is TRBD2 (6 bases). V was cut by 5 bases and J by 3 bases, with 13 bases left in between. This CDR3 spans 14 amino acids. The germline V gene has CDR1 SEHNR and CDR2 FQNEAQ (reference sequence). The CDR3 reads CASSPGLAEETQYF. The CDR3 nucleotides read TGTGCCAGCAGCCCAGGGTTAGCGGAAGAGACCCAGTACTTC.

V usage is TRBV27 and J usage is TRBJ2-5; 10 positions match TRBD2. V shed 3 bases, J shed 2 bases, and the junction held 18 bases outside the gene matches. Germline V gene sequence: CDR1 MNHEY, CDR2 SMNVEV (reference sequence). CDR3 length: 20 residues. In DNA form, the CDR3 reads TGTGCCAGCAGTTTTCGGGTTGCGGCTAGCGGGAGAGGGGTTCAAGAGACCCAGTACTTC. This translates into CASSFRVAASGRGVQETQYF.

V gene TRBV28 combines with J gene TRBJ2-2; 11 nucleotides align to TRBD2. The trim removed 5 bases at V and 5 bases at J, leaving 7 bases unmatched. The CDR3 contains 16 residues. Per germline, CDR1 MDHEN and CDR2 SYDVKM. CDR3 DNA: TGTGCCAGCAGTGCGGGGACTAGCGGAAAGACCGGGGAGCTGTTTTTT. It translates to CASSAGTSGKTGELFF.

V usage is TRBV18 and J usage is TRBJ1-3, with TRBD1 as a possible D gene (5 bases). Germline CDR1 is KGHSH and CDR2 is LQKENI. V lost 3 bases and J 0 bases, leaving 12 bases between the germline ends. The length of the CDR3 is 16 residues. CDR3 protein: CASSPPRQGSGNTIYF. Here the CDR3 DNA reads TGTGCCAGCTCACCGCCCCGGCAGGGCTCTGGAAACACCATATATTTT.